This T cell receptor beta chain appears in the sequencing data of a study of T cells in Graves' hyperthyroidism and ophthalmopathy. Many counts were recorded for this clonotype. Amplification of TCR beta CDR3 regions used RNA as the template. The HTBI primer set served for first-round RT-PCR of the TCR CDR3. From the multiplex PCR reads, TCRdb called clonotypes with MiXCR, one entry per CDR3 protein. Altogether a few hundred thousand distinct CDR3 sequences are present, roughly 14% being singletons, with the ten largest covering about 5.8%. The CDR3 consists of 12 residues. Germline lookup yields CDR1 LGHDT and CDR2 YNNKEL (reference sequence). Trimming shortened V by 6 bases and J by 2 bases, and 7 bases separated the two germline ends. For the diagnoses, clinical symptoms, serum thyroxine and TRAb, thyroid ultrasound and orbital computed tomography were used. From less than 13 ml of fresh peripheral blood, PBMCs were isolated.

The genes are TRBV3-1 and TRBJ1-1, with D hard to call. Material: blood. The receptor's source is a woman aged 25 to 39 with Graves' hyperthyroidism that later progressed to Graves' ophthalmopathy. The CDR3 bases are TGTGCCAGCAGAGACGATAACACTGAAGCTTTCTTT. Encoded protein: CASRDDNTEAFF.